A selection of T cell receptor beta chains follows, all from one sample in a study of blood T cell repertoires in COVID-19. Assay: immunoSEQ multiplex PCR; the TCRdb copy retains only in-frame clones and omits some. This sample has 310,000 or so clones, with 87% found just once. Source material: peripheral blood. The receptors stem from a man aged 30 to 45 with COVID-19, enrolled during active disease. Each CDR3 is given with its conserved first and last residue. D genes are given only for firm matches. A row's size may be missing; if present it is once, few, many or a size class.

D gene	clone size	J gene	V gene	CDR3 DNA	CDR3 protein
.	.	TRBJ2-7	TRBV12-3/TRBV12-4	TGTGCCAGCAGCTTTCTAGAACGCGAGCAGTACTTC	CASSFLEREQYF
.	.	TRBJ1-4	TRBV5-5	TGTGCCAGCAGCACCTCCGGGAGTTCAACTAATGAAAAACTGTTTTTT	CASSTSGSSTNEKLFF
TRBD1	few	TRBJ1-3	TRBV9	TGTGCCAGCAGCAAAAGGACAGGGGCTGGAAACACCATATATTTT	CASSKRTGAGNTIYF
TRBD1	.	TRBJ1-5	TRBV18	TGTGCCAGCTCACCAGCCCGGGACAGGGAAAAGGGCAATCAGCCCCAGCATTTT	CASSPARDREKGNQPQHF
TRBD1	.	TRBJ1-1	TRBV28	TGTGCCAGCAGTTTAGACAGGGGAAACACTGAAGCTTTCTTT	CASSLDRGNTEAFF
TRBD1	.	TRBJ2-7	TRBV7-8	TGTGCCAGCAGCCCGGACAGGGTAAACTACGAGCAGTACTTC	CASSPDRVNYEQYF
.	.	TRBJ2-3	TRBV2	TGTGCCAGCACTCCCGGGACTCAGGTCGATACGCAGTATTTT	CASTPGTQVDTQYF
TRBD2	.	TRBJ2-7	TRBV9	TGTGCCAGCAGCGTAGGGACTAGCGCTGCCTACGAGCAGTACTTC	CASSVGTSAAYEQYF
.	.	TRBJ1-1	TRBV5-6	TGTGCCAGCAGCTTGGCGTTTTCGGCAGGCGAATGGGAGGATGAAGCTTTCTTT	CASSLAFSAGEWEDEAFF
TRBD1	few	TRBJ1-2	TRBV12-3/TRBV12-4	TGTGCCAGCCTCTCCCAGGGGGACTATGGCTACACCTTC	CASLSQGDYGYTF
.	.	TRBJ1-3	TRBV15	TGTGCCACCAGCAGAGATAAAATCTCTGGAAACACCATATATTTT	CATSRDKISGNTIYF
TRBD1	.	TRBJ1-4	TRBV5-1	TGCGCCAGCAGCTTGATTCCGGGACAGTTACTTTCTGCAACTAATGAAAAACTGTTTTTT	CASSLIPGQLLSATNEKLFF
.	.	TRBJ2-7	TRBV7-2	TGTGCCAGCAGCTTTTACGGAGTCGAGCAGTACTTC	CASSFYGVEQYF
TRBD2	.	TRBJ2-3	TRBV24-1	TGTGCCACCAGCGTAGCGGGGCGAGACACGGATACGCAGTATTTT	CATSVAGRDTDTQYF
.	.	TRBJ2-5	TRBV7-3	TGTGCCAGCAGCTTAGCTTACAGCCAAGAGACCCAGTACTTC	CASSLAYSQETQYF
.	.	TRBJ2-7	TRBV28	TGTGCCAGCAGCCCCCAGATCTACGAGCAGTACTTC	CASSPQIYEQYF
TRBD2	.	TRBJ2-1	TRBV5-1	TGCGCCAGCAGCTTATCACTAGCGGGCTCCGACAATGAGCAGTTCTTC	CASSLSLAGSDNEQFF
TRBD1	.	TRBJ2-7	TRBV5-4	TGTGCCAGCAGCCCGGGACAGGGGGCTAGGGAGCAGTACTTC	CASSPGQGAREQYF
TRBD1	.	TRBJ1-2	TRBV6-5	TGTGCCAGCGGACAGGGGCATGGCTACACCTTC	CASGQGHGYTF